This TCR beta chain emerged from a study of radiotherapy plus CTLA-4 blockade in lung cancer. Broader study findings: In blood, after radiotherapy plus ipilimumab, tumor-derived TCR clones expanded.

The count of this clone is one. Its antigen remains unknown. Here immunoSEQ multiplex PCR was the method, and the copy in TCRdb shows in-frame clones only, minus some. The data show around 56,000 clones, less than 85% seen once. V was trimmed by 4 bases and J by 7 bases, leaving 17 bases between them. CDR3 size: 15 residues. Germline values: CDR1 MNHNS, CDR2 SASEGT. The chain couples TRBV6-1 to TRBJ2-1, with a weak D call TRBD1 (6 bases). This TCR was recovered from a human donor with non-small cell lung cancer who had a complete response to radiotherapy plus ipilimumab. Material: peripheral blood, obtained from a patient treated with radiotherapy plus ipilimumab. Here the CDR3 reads CASSAEGAGVNEQFF. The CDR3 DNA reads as TGTGCCAGCAGTGCGGAAGGGGCAGGGGTAAATGAGCAGTTCTTC.